This T cell receptor (beta chain) derives from a study of blood T cell repertoires in COVID-19. Trimming cost V 7 bases and J 1 base, with 13 bases left between them. CDR3 length equals 14 residues. Germline loops: CDR1 MNHEY, CDR2 SVGAGI. The repertoire was sequenced with immunoSEQ multiplex PCR; TCRdb's copy has only in-frame clones and lacks some. Altogether over 200,000 clones are present, less than 90% being singletons, with the ten largest covering under 2%. This receptor was taken from a man between 40 and 49 years old with active or convalescent COVID-19. The sequencing input was peripheral blood. The rearrangement links TRBV6-5 to TRBJ1-1; weak D call: TRBD1 (6 bases). The CDR3 protein is CASTLQGQNTEAFF. DNA of the CDR3: TGTGCCAGCACATTACAGGGACAGAACACTGAAGCTTTCTTT.